This T cell receptor (beta chain) emerged from a study of control samples from healthy donors and cancer patients. Sequenced by immunoSEQ multiplex PCR; TCRdb stores in-frame clones only, minus some. The table has some 120,000 clones, about nine tenths seen once. V lost 7 bases, J lost 2 bases, and 4 bases stayed unmatched. The CDR3 contains 15 residues. Germline CDR1 reads WSHSY; CDR2 reads SAAADI. The sequenced material came from blood. The clonotype comes from a man aged 18 to 30 in good health. The rearrangement links TRBV10-2 to TRBJ2-1; 11 nucleotides match TRBD2. The CDR3 reads CASISGGGAYNEQFF. In nucleotides, the CDR3 is TGCGCCAGCATTAGCGGGGGGGGAGCCTACAATGAGCAGTTCTTC.